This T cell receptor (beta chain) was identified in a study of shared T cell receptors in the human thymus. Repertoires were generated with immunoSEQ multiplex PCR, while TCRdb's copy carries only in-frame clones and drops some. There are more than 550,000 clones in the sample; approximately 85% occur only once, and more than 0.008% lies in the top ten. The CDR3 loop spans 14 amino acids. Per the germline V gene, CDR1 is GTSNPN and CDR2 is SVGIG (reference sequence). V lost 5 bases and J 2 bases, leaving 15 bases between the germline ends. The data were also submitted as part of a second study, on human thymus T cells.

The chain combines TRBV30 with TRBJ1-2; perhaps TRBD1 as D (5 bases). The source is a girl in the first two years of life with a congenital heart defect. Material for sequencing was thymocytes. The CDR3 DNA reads TGTGCCTGGCGTGACTGGGACTTCAACTATGGCTACACCTTC. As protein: CAWRDWDFNYGYTF.